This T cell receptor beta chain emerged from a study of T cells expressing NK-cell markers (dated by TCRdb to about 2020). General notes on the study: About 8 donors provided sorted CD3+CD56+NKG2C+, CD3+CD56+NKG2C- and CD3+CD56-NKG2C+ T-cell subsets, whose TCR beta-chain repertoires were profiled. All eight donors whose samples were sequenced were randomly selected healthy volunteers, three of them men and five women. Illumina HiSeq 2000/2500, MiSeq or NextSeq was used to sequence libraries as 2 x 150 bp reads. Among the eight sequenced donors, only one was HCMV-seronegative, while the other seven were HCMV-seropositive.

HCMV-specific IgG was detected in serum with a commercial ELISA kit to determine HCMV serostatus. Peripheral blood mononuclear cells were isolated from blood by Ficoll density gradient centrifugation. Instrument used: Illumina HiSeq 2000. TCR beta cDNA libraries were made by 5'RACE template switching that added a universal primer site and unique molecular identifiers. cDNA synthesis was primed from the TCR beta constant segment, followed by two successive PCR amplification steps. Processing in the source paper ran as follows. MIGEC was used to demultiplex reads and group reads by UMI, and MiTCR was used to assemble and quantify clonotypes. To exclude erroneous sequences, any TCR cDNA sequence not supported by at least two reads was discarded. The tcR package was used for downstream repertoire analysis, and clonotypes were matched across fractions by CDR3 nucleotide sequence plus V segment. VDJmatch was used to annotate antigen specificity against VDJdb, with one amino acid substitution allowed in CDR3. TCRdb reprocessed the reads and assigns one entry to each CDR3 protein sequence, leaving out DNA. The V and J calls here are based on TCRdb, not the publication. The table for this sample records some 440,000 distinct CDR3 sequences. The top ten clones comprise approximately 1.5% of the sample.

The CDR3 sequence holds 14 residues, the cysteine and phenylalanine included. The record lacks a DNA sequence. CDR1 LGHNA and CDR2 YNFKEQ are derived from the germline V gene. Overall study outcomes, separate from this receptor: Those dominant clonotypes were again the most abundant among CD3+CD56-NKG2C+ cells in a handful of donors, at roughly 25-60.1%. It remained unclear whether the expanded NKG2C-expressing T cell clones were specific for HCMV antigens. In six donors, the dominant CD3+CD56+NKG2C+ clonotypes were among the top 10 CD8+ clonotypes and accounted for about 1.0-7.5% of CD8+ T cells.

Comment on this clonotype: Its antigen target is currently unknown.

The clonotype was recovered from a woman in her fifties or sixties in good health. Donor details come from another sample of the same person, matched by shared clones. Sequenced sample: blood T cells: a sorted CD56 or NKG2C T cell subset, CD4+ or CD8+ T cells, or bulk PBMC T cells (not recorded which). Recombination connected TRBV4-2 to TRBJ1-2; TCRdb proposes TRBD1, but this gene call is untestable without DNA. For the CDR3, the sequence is CASRNIWDRDGYTF.